The next 11 T cell receptor beta chains were all read from a single sample in a study of cytomegalovirus exposure and HLA in healthy donors. Primers for the PCR totalled 60 Vbeta and 13 Jbeta. Generated by immunoSEQ multiplex PCR, the TCRdb table keeps only in-frame clones and is missing some. The table lists 150,000 to 200,000 clones, roughly 13% of them singletons. The sample comprised PBMCs. Every receptor here comes from a man aged 50-59 years in good health and CMV-seropositive.

The chain has TRBV10-2 and TRBJ2-3, with a weak D call TRBD2 (6 bases). V was clipped by 0 bases and J by 6 bases, with 16 bases between them. CDR3 length: 16 residues. Germline V gene sequence: CDR1 WSHSY, CDR2 SAAADI. The CDR3 reads CASSESVSGRSDTQYF. The CDR3 nucleotides read TGCGCCAGCAGTGAGTCGGTGAGTGGGAGGTCGGATACGCAGTATTTT.

This clone occurred a few times. J is TRBJ2-3 and V is TRBV5-4; 7 nucleotides line up with TRBD1. Unmatched junction bases numbered 2, after V lost 4 bases and J lost 3 bases. This CDR3 is built from 13 residues. The germline V gene has CDR1 SGHNT and CDR2 YYREEE (reference sequence). In DNA, the CDR3 is TGTGCCAGCAGCCCACAGGGGACAGATACGCAGTATTTT. Protein: CASSPQGTDTQYF. Combining the CDR3 with reference TRBV5-4 and TRBJ2-3 gives the whole variable domain ETGVTQSPTHLIKTRGQQVTLRCSSQSGHNTVSWYQQALGQGPQFIFQYYREEENGRGNFPPRFSGLQFPNYSSELNVNALELDDSALYLCASSPQGTDTQYFGPGTRLTVL.

Regarding this clone: Other DNA sequences from this sample encode an identical CDR3 as well. CDR3 sequence reads: CASSLGQGGTGELFF. For the CDR3, the DNA is TGCGCCAGCTCCCTAGGGCAGGGGGGAACCGGGGAGCTGTTTTTT. The chain recombines TRBV5-1 with TRBJ2-2; tentative D call: TRBD1 (7 bases). The CDR3 loop spans 15 amino acids. V lost 7 bases and J 5 bases, leaving 18 bases between the germline ends. CDR1 is SGHRS and CDR2 is YFSETQ in the germline V gene.

This chain links TRBV2 with TRBJ2-7; 12 bases agree with TRBD2. CDR3 size: 14 residues. The trim removed 6 bases at V and 6 bases at J, leaving 6 bases unmatched. Germline CDR1 reads SNHLY; CDR2 reads FYNNEI. The CDR3 sequence is CASSWTSGASEQYV. In nucleotides, the CDR3 is TGTGCCAGCAGCTGGACTAGCGGGGCATCCGAGCAGTACGTC.

This clone was found a few times. The rearrangement links TRBV9 to TRBJ2-6, with D unclear. The CDR3 contains 15 residues. The V gene's germline CDR1 is SGDLS and CDR2 YYNGEE. Between the trimmed V and J ends, which lost 4 bases and 2 bases, there was a span of 10 bases. The CDR3, as DNA: TGTGCCAGCAGCACCCAACTGGCTGGGGCCAACGTCCTGACTTTC. This encodes CASSTQLAGANVLTF.

On this clone: An end of the junction differs from the germline gene, which may be a read error. The chain carries TRBV30 and TRBJ2-5; a weak D match, TRBD2 (5 bases). The CDR3 loop spans 11 amino acids. The germline V gene has CDR1 GTSNPN and CDR2 SVGIG (reference sequence). This CDR3 is CAWIREETQYF. The CDR3 DNA reads as TGTGCCTGGATCCGGGAAGAAACCCAGTACTTC. The full variable domain, completed using reference TRBV30 and TRBJ2-5, is SQTIHQWPATLVQPVGSPLSLECTVEGTSNPNLYWYRQAAGRGLQLLFYSVGIGQISSEVPQNLSASRPQDRQFILSSKKLLLSDSGFYLCAWIREETQYFGPGTRLLVL.

This chain connects TRBV28 to TRBJ1-2, with 7 nucleotides matching TRBD1. V was clipped by 5 bases and J by 8 bases; unmatched bases: 14. Per germline, CDR1 MDHEN and CDR2 SYDVKM. The length of the CDR3 is 15 residues. The CDR3 region is CASSRLKGAGRGYTF. CDR3 bases: TGTGCCAGCAGTCGCCTGAAGGGGGCCGGACGGGGCTACACCTTC.

Only a few counts were recorded for this clone. This chain connects TRBV6-6 to TRBJ2-1; D ambiguous. The CDR3 spans 12 residues. Per the germline V gene, CDR1 is MNHNY and CDR2 is SVGAGI (reference sequence). V was cut by 4 bases and J by 8 bases, with 9 bases left in between. This CDR3 is CASSCSSYEQFF. CDR3 bases: TGTGCCAGCAGTTGCTCGAGTTATGAGCAGTTCTTC.

V gene TRBV25-1 combines with J gene TRBJ1-1, with D possibly matching TRBD1 (5 bases). Germline V lookup: CDR1 MGHDK, CDR2 SYGVNS. The CDR3 has 12 residues. V shed 5 bases and J shed 4 bases, with 8 bases lying between them. This chain's CDR3 is CASSPGITEAFF. CDR3 DNA sequence: TGTGCCAGCAGTCCAGGGATCACTGAAGCTTTCTTT.

This clone was counted a few times. The rearrangement joins TRBV11-3 to TRBJ2-5, with 7 bases aligning to TRBD2. This CDR3 comprises 13 residues. V shed 7 bases, J shed 4 bases, and the junction held 6 bases outside the gene matches. CDR1 and CDR2 from the germline V gene are SGHNT and YENEEA. DNA for the CDR3: TGTGCCAGCAACCCCCCGGGGGGAGAGACCCAGTACTTC. Amino acids: CASNPPGGETQYF.

CDR3 loop: CASTMDTYTDTQYF. Here the CDR3 DNA reads TGTGCCAGCACTATGGACACTTACACAGATACGCAGTATTTT. The chain recombines TRBV2 with TRBJ2-3; weak D call: TRBD1 (5 bases). CDR3 size: 14 residues. CDR1 SNHLY and CDR2 FYNNEI come from the germline V gene. The germline V and J ends were trimmed by 7 bases and 2 bases, with 13 bases remaining between them.